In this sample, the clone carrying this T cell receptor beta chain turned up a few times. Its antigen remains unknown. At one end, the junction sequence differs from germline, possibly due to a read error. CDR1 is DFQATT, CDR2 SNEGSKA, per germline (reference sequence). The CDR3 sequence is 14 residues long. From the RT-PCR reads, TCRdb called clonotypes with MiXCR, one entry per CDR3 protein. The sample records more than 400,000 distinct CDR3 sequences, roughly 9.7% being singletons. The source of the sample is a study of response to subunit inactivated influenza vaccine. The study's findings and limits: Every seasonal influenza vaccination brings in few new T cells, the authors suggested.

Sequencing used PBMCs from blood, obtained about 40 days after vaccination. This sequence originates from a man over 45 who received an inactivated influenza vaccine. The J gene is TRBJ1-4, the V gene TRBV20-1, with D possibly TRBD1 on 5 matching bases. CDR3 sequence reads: CSARDSGLREKLFF. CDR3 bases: TGCAGTGCCAGAGATTCGGGGCTAAGGGAAAAACTGTTTTTT.